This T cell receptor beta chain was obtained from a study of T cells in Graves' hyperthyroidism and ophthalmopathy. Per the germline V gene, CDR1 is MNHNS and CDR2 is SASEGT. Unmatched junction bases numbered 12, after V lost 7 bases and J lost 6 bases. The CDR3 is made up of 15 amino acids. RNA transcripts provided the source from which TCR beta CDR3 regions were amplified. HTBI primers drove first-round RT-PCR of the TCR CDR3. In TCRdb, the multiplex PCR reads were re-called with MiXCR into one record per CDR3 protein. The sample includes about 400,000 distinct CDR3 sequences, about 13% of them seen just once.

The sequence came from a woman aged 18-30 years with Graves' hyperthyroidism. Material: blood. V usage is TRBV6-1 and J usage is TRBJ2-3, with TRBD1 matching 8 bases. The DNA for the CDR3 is TGTGCCAGCACCGAACGAGGGCAGGGGGCCGATACGCAGTATTTT. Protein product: CASTERGQGADTQYF.